The TCR beta chain under discussion was sequenced for a study of blood T cell repertoires in COVID-19. In the original workflow: Nucleated cell number was recorded as an estimate derived from reference gene primer amplification. Clones were sequenced by immunoSEQ multiplex PCR, and TCRdb holds only the in-frame ones, with some missing. From that table come the V and J calls and clone size; the DNA was used to work out D and trimming. This sample carries fewer than 350,000 clones, about four fifths of them seen once, and the ten largest clones take just under 3%. CDR1 and CDR2 (germline): MGHRA, YSYEKL. Trimming at V came to 5 bases and at J to 0 bases, leaving 4 bases not matched to a gene. The CDR3 is 15 amino acids.

This chain uses TRBV4-1 with TRBJ2-3; 8 bases match TRBD1. Specimen: peripheral blood. This sequence was found in a woman in her sixties or seventies with active or convalescent COVID-19. The CDR3 nucleotides are TGCGCCAGCAGCATAAGACAGGGGAGCACAGATACGCAGTATTTT. Its protein is CASSIRQGSTDTQYF.